This TCR beta chain derives from a study of Graves' ophthalmopathy and Graves' hyperthyroidism. This clonotype was observed at least ten times. The target antigen is unknown. Whole-study findings and limits: The majority of expanded thyroid clonotypes above 0.001 frequency also occurred in blood. Between ophthalmopathy and stable hyperthyroidism, a 13-signature model drew a separation with around 90% sensitivity and over 80% specificity.

Among the exclusions were patients with other autoimmune diseases, uncontrolled infections, pregnancy or lactation. Clinicians diagnosed using symptoms, serum thyroxine, TRAb, thyroid ultrasound and orbital computed tomography. RNA transcripts served as template for amplifying TCR beta CDR3 sequences. Investigators did first-round RT-PCR with HTBI primers, then second-round multiplex PCR. TCRdb re-called the multiplex PCR reads with MiXCR, one entry per CDR3 protein. The table has about 600,000 distinct CDR3 sequences, approximately 35% seen once; the top ten hold around 4.6%. This sequence was found in an adult man with Graves' hyperthyroidism. What was sequenced was peripheral blood or thyroid tissue (not recorded which).

CDR3 residues: CSVVAELYQETQYF. The CDR3, as DNA: TGCAGCGTCGTAGCGGAATTGTACCAAGAGACCCAGTACTTC. The chain couples TRBV29-1 to TRBJ2-5, with D tentatively TRBD2 (6 bases). V was cut by 6 bases and J by 0 bases, with 14 bases left in between. Germline loops: CDR1 SQVTM, CDR2 ANQGSEA. The CDR3 loop spans 14 amino acids.